Listed below are T cell receptor beta chains from one sample, sequenced in a study of T cells in Graves' hyperthyroidism and ophthalmopathy. TCRdb used MiXCR to reprocess the multiplex PCR reads, holding one entry per CDR3 protein. The sample lists nearly 600,000 distinct CDR3 sequences, approximately 13% occurring once. Sequencing input: blood. These receptors were obtained from a young woman with Graves' hyperthyroidism that later progressed to Graves' ophthalmopathy. CDR3s include the opening cysteine and the closing phenylalanine or tryptophan. Size is stated for part of the rows, as once, few or many counts, or as a class when the clone is expanded.

j_call | v_call | clone_size | cdr3_aa
TRBJ1-3 | TRBV15 | few | CATSRDQGPGNTIYF
TRBJ2-3 | TRBV20-1 | few | CSASGWGGPDTQYF
TRBJ2-3 | TRBV12-3/TRBV12-4 | many | CASDLGQGAPDTQYF
TRBJ1-2 | TRBV28 | many | CASSLTGPPNYGYTF
TRBJ1-2 | TRBV27 | many | CASSLDQGRAGYTF
TRBJ2-2 | TRBV7-9 | few | CASSFGQGVEAGELFF
TRBJ1-2 | TRBV12-3/TRBV12-4 | many | CASKTGGNYGYTF
TRBJ2-1 | TRBV11-1 | many | CASSLMGGSINEQFF
TRBJ2-7 | TRBV7-9 | many | CASSWGLADSSYEQYF
TRBJ2-3 | TRBV7-9 | many | CASSPSPRPTDTQYF
TRBJ2-3 | TRBV29-1 | many | CSVLASTDTQYF
TRBJ2-2 | TRBV28 | many | CASSLGGRATGELFF
TRBJ2-5 | TRBV11-2 | . | CASSLVLGRGLAGETQYF